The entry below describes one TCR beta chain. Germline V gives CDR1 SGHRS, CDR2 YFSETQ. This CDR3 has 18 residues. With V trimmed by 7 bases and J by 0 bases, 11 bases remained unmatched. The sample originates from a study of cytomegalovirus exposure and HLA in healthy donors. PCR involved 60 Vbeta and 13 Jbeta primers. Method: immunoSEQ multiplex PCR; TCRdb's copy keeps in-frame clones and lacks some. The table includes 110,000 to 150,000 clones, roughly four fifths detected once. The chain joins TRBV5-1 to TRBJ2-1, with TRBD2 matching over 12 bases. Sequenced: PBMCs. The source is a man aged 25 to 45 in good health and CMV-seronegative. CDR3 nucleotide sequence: TGCGCCAGCCACCCCCTTGGGACTAGCGGGCGCTCCTACAATGAGCAGTTCTTC. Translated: CASHPLGTSGRSYNEQFF.